Listed here are 21 T cell receptor beta chains from one sample, sequenced in a study of shared clonotypes between healthy human individuals. Clones were sequenced by immunoSEQ multiplex PCR, and TCRdb holds only the in-frame ones, with some missing. The profile covers over a million clones, with about 76% appearing a single time and about 1.5% taken by the ten largest. The sample was memory CD4+ T cells sorted from blood. The subset here: CD45RA-negative fraction. The receptors here all came from a man aged 18 to 29 in good health.

The rearrangement joins TRBV19 to TRBJ1-4, with D tentatively TRBD1 (5 bases). This CDR3 contains 15 residues. CDR1 and CDR2 from the germline V gene are LNHDA and SQIVND (reference sequence). Deletions cut 6 bases from V and 3 bases from J, with 14 bases between. In DNA form, the CDR3 reads TGTGCCAGTAGGCCCCTGGGGCCTTCTAATGAAAAACTGTTTTTT. Translated, it gives CASRPLGPSNEKLFF.

The V call is TRBV4-1, the J call TRBJ2-1; 8 nucleotides match TRBD2. CDR3 length: 16 amino acids. Per germline, CDR1 MGHRA and CDR2 YSYEKL. Losses at the gene ends were 0 bases for V and 2 bases for J; bases not matched to a gene: 3. The CDR3 DNA reads as TGCGCCAGCAGCCAAGACTTGGGACTAGCCTACAATGAGCAGTTCTTC. Translated: CASSQDLGLAYNEQFF.

The rearrangement uses TRBV7-9 and TRBJ2-3; 9 bases fit TRBD2. Germline assignment: CDR1 SEHNR and CDR2 FQNEAQ (reference sequence). The CDR3 is made up of 16 amino acids. V shed 0 bases and J 3 bases; nucleotides not matched to a gene: 4. The CDR3 sequence: CASSLALAGGTDTQYF. CDR3 bases: TGTGCCAGCAGCTTAGCGCTCGCGGGAGGGACAGATACGCAGTATTTT. The complete variable domain, with remaining parts taken from reference TRBV7-9 and TRBJ2-3, reads DTGVSQNPRHKITKRGQNVTFRCDPISEHNRLYWYRQTLGQGPEFLTYFQNEAQLEKSRLLSDRFSAERPKGSFSTLEIQRTEQGDSAMYLCASSLALAGGTDTQYFGPGTRLTVL.

This clone has just one count. In DNA form, the CDR3 reads TGCGCCAGCAGTGAGAACAGGGGTGGTACCGGGGAGCTGTTTTTT. This gives the protein CASSENRGGTGELFF. V and J are TRBV10-1 and TRBJ2-2, with 7 nucleotides matching TRBD1. Germline lookup yields CDR1 WNHNN and CDR2 SYGVQD (reference sequence). Trimming took 2 bases from V and 5 from J; bases not matched to a gene: 5. The CDR3 extends over 15 amino acids.

V usage is TRBV29-1 and J usage is TRBJ2-5; D tentatively reads TRBD1 or TRBD2 (6 bases each). Germline V lookup: CDR1 SQVTM, CDR2 ANQGSEA. The CDR3 contains 14 residues. The V and J ends lost 5 bases and 1 base respectively, with 14 bases between them. The CDR3 here is CSVSPRGAQETQYF. The DNA for the CDR3 is TGCAGCGTTTCCCCGAGGGGGGCCCAAGAGACCCAGTACTTC.

The genes are TRBV6-6 and TRBJ2-2; D is ambiguous. V was cut by 5 bases and J by 1 base, with 11 bases left in between. CDR3 length: 15 residues. The germline V gene has CDR1 MNHNY and CDR2 SVGAGI (reference sequence). The CDR3, as DNA: TGTGCCAGCAGTGGATACCCATGGAACACCGGGGAGCTGTTTTTT. Its protein is CASSGYPWNTGELFF.

This clone was detected once. The chain has TRBV5-1 and TRBJ1-6, with D hard to call. CDR1 and CDR2 from the germline V gene are SGHRS and YFSETQ. V lost 0 bases and J 8 bases, leaving 9 bases between the germline ends. CDR3 length equals 14 residues. For the CDR3, the DNA is TGCGCCAGCAGCTTGGGGCAGGATTATTCACCCCTCCACTTT. It is translated as CASSLGQDYSPLHF.

This sequence joins TRBV7-9 and TRBJ2-5; D is undetermined. From germline, CDR1 is SEHNR and CDR2 FQNEAQ (reference sequence). The germline V and J ends were trimmed by 5 bases and 2 bases, with 9 bases remaining between them. The CDR3 spans 13 residues. The CDR3 DNA sequence: TGTGCCAGCAGCCTGTGGGTTCAAGAGACCCAGTACTTC. Amino acids: CASSLWVQETQYF.

The V and J genes are TRBV27 and TRBJ2-2; D is tentatively TRBD1 or TRBD2 (5 bases each). There are 15 residues in the CDR3. The V end was cut by 3 bases, the J end by 2 bases, with 10 bases between. Germline CDR1 is MNHEY and CDR2 is SMNVEV (reference sequence). The CDR3 DNA is TGTGCCAGCAGTTTTTCGGGGCCCAACACCGGGGAGCTGTTTTTT. Its protein is CASSFSGPNTGELFF.

The V call is TRBV27, the J call TRBJ1-2, with 9 bases lining up with TRBD1. The CDR3 loop spans 14 amino acids. The trim removed 6 bases at V and 5 bases at J, leaving 7 bases unmatched. Germline V gene sequence: CDR1 MNHEY, CDR2 SMNVEV (reference sequence). CDR3 residues: CASRPTGGFYGYTF. Here the CDR3 DNA reads TGTGCCAGCAGACCTACAGGGGGCTTTTATGGCTACACCTTC.

The gene calls are TRBV19 and TRBJ1-6; a weak D match, TRBD1 (5 bases). CDR1 is LNHDA and CDR2 is SQIVND in the germline V gene (reference sequence). Trimming removed 3 bases from V and 10 bases from J, with 13 bases in between. The CDR3 is made up of 14 amino acids. CDR3 DNA sequence: TGTGCCAGTAGTATTGACTCCTCAGGGTCACCCCTCCACTTT. As protein: CASSIDSSGSPLHF.

The V and J genes are TRBV10-1 and TRBJ2-1, with 8 bases lining up with TRBD1. The trim removed 3 bases at V and 8 bases at J, leaving 9 bases unmatched. The germline CDR1 and CDR2 sequences are WNHNN and SYGVQD (reference sequence). The CDR3 spans 15 residues. CDR3 protein: CASSDGQGLGDEQFF. The CDR3 DNA reads TGCGCCAGCAGTGACGGACAGGGTTTGGGCGATGAGCAGTTCTTC.

This chain connects TRBV6-1 to TRBJ2-5; D perhaps matches TRBD2 (7 bases). Trimming left V 4 bases short and J 5 bases short, with 11 bases between. The CDR3 spans 13 residues. Germline V gene data show CDR1 as MNHNS and CDR2 as SASEGT. CDR3: CASSGGGLETQYF. The CDR3 DNA reads as TGTGCCAGCAGTGGGGGGGGCCTCGAGACCCAGTACTTC.

The chain recombines TRBV29-1 with TRBJ2-1; 11 positions match TRBD2. Looked up from germline, CDR1 is SQVTM and CDR2 is ANQGSEA. Trimming removed 1 base from V and 6 bases from J; junction bases left unmatched: 14. This CDR3 has 18 amino acids. Here the CDR3 reads CSVEGLAGGRFLTNEQFF. The CDR3 nucleotides are TGCAGCGTTGAAGGGCTAGCGGGGGGACGGTTTCTTACCAATGAGCAGTTCTTC.

This rearrangement joins TRBV5-4 to TRBJ1-1; 10 nucleotides match TRBD1. This CDR3 spans 17 amino acids. V lost 2 bases and J lost 0; bases outside the gene matches: 7. Germline-derived CDR1 and CDR2 are SGHNT and YYREEE (reference sequence). CDR3: CASSFPGTGDMNTEAFF. The CDR3 DNA sequence: TGTGCCAGCAGCTTCCCGGGGACAGGGGACATGAACACTGAAGCTTTCTTT.

This clone appeared many times. The chain has TRBV25-1 and TRBJ2-1, with D maybe TRBD1 (6 bases). The germline gives CDR1 MGHDK, CDR2 SYGVNS. The CDR3 has 15 amino acids. The V and J ends lost 1 base and 6 bases respectively, with 13 bases between them. In DNA, the CDR3 is TGTGCCAGCAGTGAATTAGGGGGACCGGGCAATGAGCAGTTCTTC. Protein: CASSELGGPGNEQFF.

This clone was seen once. The rearrangement joins TRBV5-1 to TRBJ2-7; TRBD2 matches at 7 bases. CDR1 and CDR2 from the germline V gene are SGHRS and YFSETQ. V shed 4 bases, J shed 4 bases, and the junction held 17 bases outside the gene matches. The CDR3 runs to 17 residues. As DNA, the CDR3 is TGCGCCAGCAGCCGAGAGCTAGCGGAGGGACTACGGTACGAGCAGTACTTC. Its protein product is CASSRELAEGLRYEQYF.

This clone came up a few times. The chain is built from TRBV9 and TRBJ2-3; D uncertain. Deletions cut 0 bases from V and 3 bases from J, with 11 bases between. The germline V gene encodes CDR1 SGDLS and CDR2 YYNGEE. This CDR3 contains 15 residues. For the CDR3, the DNA is TGTGCCAGCAGCGTAGCTCACTTTAGTACAGATACGCAGTATTTT. Its translation is CASSVAHFSTDTQYF.

This clone was seen a few times. The chain has TRBV6-1 and TRBJ1-6; 9 nucleotides line up with TRBD1. V was clipped by 5 bases and J by 10 bases; unmatched bases: 9. CDR3 size: 15 residues. CDR1 and CDR2 (germline): MNHNS, SASEGT. In nucleotides, the CDR3 is TGTGCCAGCAGTATTACAGGGGGCAGGGACTCACCCCTCCACTTT. This gives the protein CASSITGGRDSPLHF.

The chain carries TRBV7-9 and TRBJ2-3; D remains ambiguous. The CDR3 spans 14 residues. V shed 11 bases and J shed 0 bases, with 15 bases lying between them. CDR1 is SEHNR and CDR2 is FQNEAQ in the germline V gene (reference sequence). The CDR3 DNA reads TGTGCCGGGCTCGAGGAGCTTAGCACAGATACGCAGTATTTT. Amino acid sequence: CAGLEELSTDTQYF.

CDR3 nucleotides: TGCGCCAGCAGAGAGCAACCTTCGGCAGATACGCAGTATTTT. This gives the protein CASREQPSADTQYF. The chain uses TRBV5-1 and TRBJ2-3; D is unresolved. Trimming pared 5 bases from V and 4 bases from J, leaving 14 bases between. Germline lookup yields CDR1 SGHRS and CDR2 YFSETQ. The CDR3 runs 14 residues.